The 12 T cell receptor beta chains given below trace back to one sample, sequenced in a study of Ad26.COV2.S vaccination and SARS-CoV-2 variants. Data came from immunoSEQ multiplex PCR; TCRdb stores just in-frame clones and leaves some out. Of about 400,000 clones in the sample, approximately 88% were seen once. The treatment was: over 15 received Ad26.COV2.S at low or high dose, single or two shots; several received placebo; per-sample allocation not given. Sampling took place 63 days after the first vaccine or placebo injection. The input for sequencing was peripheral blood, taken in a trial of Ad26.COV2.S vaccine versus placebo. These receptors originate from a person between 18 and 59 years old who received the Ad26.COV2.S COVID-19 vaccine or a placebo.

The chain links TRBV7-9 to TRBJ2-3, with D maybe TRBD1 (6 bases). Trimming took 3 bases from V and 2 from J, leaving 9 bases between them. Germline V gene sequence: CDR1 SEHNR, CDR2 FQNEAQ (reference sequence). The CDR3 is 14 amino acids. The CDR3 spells CASSFDRNTDTQYF. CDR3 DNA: TGTGCCAGCAGCTTTGACAGGAACACAGATACGCAGTATTTT.

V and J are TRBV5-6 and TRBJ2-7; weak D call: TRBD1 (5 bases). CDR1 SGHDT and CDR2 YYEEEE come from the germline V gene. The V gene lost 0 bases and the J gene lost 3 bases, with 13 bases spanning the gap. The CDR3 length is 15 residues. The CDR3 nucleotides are TGTGCCAGCAGCTTGGGGGGCAGCCCTGGCTACGAGCAGTACTTC. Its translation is CASSLGGSPGYEQYF.

The CDR3 loop reads CASSWAAGGGYTF. CDR3 sequence (DNA): TGTGCCAGCAGCTGGGCTGCAGGGGGCGGCTACACCTTC. The chain employs TRBV5-4 and TRBJ1-2; 8 bases map to TRBD1. Trimming at V came to 3 bases and at J to 8 bases, leaving 6 bases not matched to a gene. CDR1 is SGHNT, CDR2 YYREEE, per germline (reference sequence). The CDR3 totals 13 residues.

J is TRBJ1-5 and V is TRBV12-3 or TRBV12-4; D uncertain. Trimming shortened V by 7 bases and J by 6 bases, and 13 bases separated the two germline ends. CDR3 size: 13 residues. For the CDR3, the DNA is TGTGCCAGCAAGGGCGCCCTCGTTCAGCCCCAGCATTTT. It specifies CASKGALVQPQHF.

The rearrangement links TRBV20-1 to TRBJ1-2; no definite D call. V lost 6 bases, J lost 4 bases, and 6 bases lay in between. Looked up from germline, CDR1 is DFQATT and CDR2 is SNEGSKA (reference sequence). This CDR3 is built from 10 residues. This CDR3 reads CSAHIYGYTF. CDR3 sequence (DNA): TGCAGTGCCCATATCTATGGCTACACCTTC.

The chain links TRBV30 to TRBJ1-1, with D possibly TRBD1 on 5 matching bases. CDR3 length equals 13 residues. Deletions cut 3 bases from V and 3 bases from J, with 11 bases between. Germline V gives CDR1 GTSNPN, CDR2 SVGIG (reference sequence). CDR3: CAWRSDTYTEAFF. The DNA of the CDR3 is TGTGCCTGGAGGTCGGACACTTACACTGAAGCTTTCTTT.

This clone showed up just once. The CDR3 loop reads CASTPGMWTVVGTEAFF. CDR3 coding DNA: TGTGCCAGTACCCCGGGGATGTGGACAGTAGTCGGCACTGAAGCTTTCTTT. The chain employs TRBV19 and TRBJ1-1, with D possibly matching TRBD1 (6 bases). V was clipped by 7 bases and J by 4 bases, with 25 bases between them. Germline CDR1 and CDR2: LNHDA and SQIVND (reference sequence). The CDR3 contains 17 residues. Drawing the rest from reference TRBV19 and TRBJ1-1, the complete variable domain is DGGITQSPKYLFRKEGQNVTLSCEQNLNHDAMYWYRQDPGQGLRLIYYSQIVNDFQKGDIAEGYSVSREKKESFPLTVTSAQKNPTAFYLCASTPGMWTVVGTEAFFGQGTRLTVV.

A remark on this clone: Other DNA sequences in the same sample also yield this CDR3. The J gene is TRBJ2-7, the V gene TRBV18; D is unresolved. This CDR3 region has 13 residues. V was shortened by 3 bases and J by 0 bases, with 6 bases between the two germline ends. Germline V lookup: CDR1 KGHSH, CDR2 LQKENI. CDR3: CASSPGSSYEQYF. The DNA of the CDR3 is TGTGCCAGCTCACCTGGCAGCTCCTACGAGCAGTACTTC. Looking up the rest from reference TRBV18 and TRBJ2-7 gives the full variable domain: NAGVMQNPRHLVRRRGQEARLRCSPMKGHSHVYWYRQLPEEGLKFMVYLQKENIIDESGMPKERFSAEFPKEGPSILRIQQVVRGDSAAYFCASSPGSSYEQYFGPGTRLTVT.

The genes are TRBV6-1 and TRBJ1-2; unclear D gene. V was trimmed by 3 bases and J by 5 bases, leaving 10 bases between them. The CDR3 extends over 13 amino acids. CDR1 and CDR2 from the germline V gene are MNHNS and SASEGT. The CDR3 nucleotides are TGTGCCAGCAGTGATTTTGTTGGTTATGGCTACACCTTC. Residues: CASSDFVGYGYTF.

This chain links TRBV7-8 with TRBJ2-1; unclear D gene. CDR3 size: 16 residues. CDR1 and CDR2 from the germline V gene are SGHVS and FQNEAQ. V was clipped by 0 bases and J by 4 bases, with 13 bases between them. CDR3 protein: CASSLAERFAYNEQFF. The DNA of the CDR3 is TGTGCCAGCAGCTTAGCCGAGAGGTTCGCTTACAATGAGCAGTTCTTC.

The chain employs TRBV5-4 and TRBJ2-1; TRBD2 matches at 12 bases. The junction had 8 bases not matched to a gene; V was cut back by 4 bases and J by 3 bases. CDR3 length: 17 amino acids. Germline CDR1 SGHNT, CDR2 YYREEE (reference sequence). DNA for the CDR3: TGTGCCAGCAGCACACTAGAACTAGCGGGGGGCTACAATGAGCAGTTCTTC. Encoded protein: CASSTLELAGGYNEQFF.

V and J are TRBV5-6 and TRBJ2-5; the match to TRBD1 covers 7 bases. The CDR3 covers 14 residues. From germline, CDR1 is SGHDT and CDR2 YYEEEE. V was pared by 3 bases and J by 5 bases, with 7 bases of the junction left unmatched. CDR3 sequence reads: CASSSLTGRETQYF. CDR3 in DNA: TGTGCCAGCAGCTCGCTGACAGGGCGGGAGACCCAGTACTTC.